This TCR beta chain was captured in a study of Graves' ophthalmopathy and Graves' hyperthyroidism. Looking at the study overall: Investigators collected peripheral blood at initial diagnosis, before any treatment was given.

This clonotype has more than one count but fewer than ten. Its cognate antigen is unknown. Broader study findings: As the model predicted ophthalmopathy progression, it achieved a sensitivity of just over 70% and a specificity of approximately 72%. Among expanded thyroid clonotypes above 0.001 frequency, most also occurred in blood.

The CDR3 is 14 residues long. V shed 8 bases, J shed 6 bases, and the junction held 9 bases outside the gene matches. Germline V gene lookup returns CDR1 WSHSY and CDR2 SAAADI. Ophthalmopathy-affected donors exhibited moderate-to-severe activity, CAS ≥3, NOSPECS ≥4, and duration under 3 months. Amplification targeted the TCR beta CDR3 regions, with RNA transcripts as the source material. HTBI primers were used in a first-round RT-PCR, which preceded a second-round multiplex PCR. One entry per CDR3 protein results from TCRdb running MiXCR on the multiplex PCR reads. The table includes hundreds of thousands of distinct CDR3 sequences, less than 55% detected once.

Input material: peripheral blood. The rearrangement links TRBV10-2 to TRBJ2-7; 11 bases match TRBD2. This clonotype was obtained from an adult man with Graves' ophthalmopathy. The CDR3 bases are TGCGCCAGCCGCATAGCGGGAGGGCCAGGCGAGCAGTACTTC. Amino acids: CASRIAGGPGEQYF.